The 14 T cell receptor beta chains presented below share a single source sample, sequenced in a study of vaccination and CD4 T cells after COVID-19. Treatment reported: roughly 10-day PBMC culture with coronavirus spike peptide pools or control peptides (ViraFEST assay). CD4+ T cells of the unexposed donor were collected before the COVID-19 pandemic (2011-2018). Sequenced with the Oncomine TCR Beta short-read assay was DNA taken from cultured CD4+ T cells. One entry per CDR3 protein, called by TCRdb with MiXCR from the PCR reads. The sample contains 8,100 or so distinct CDR3 sequences, about half of which appear only once. These receptors are not linked to any known antigen. What was sequenced was CD4+ T cells from blood, cultured in vitro. The source of these receptors is a human donor in good health.

This clonotype came up a few times. This sequence joins TRBV20-1 and TRBJ2-1; D tentatively fits TRBD1 or TRBD2 (5 bases each). Looked up from germline, CDR1 is DFQATT and CDR2 is SNEGSKA (reference sequence). CDR3 length: 12 residues. The V and J ends lost 3 bases and 4 bases respectively, with 7 bases between them. DNA of the CDR3: TGCAGTGCTAGGGGGGTATACAATGAGCAGTTCTTC. It yields the protein CSARGVYNEQFF.

The chain employs TRBV5-1 and TRBJ1-5; D remains unclear. Germline V CDR1 and CDR2: SGHRS, YFSETQ. The CDR3 runs to 13 residues. Between the trimmed V and J ends, which lost 0 bases and 4 bases, there was a span of 5 bases. CDR3 region: CASSLEVNQPQHF. The CDR3 DNA sequence: TGCGCCAGCAGCTTGGAAGTAAATCAGCCCCAGCATTTT.

The gene calls are TRBV20-1 and TRBJ2-7; TRBD1 matches at 8 bases. J was trimmed by 2 bases and V by 6 bases; bases with no gene match: 15. The CDR3 runs 16 residues. CDR1 DFQATT and CDR2 SNEGSKA come from the germline V gene (reference sequence). The CDR3 sequence: CSALSPGQGRAYEQYF. CDR3 DNA sequence: TGCAGTGCCCTCTCCCCCGGACAGGGCCGAGCCTACGAGCAGTACTTC.

This chain connects TRBV7-9 to TRBJ1-1; 8 positions match TRBD1. The CDR3 contains 17 residues. The ends lost 5 bases at V and 0 bases at J; junction bases unmatched: 11. Germline V gene sequence: CDR1 SEHNR, CDR2 FQNEAQ (reference sequence). CDR3 nucleotides: TGTGCCAGCAGCGTACCTCAGGGGGCGGGGATGAACACTGAAGCTTTCTTT. It encodes CASSVPQGAGMNTEAFF.

The chain employs TRBV20-1 and TRBJ1-1; D is undetermined. Trimming stripped 6 bases from V and 0 bases from J, with 8 bases between. The CDR3 covers 12 residues. The germline V gene has CDR1 DFQATT and CDR2 SNEGSKA (reference sequence). The CDR3 DNA follows: TGCAGTGCAGACTGGGTGAACACTGAAGCTTTCTTT. As protein: CSADWVNTEAFF.

The chain is built from TRBV19 and TRBJ1-5, with D hard to call. Germline V gives CDR1 LNHDA, CDR2 SQIVND (reference sequence). Trimming pared 5 bases from V and 4 bases from J, leaving 15 bases between. The CDR3 length is 15 residues. The CDR3 here is CASSGLNAGNQPQHF. CDR3 in DNA: TGTGCCAGTAGTGGACTAAACGCGGGAAATCAGCCCCAGCATTTT.

The V call is TRBV15, the J call TRBJ1-1; D remains ambiguous. CDR1 is LNHNV, CDR2 YYDKDF, per germline (reference sequence). Trimming shortened V by 4 bases and J by 4 bases, and 16 bases separated the two germline ends. The CDR3 has 15 residues. The CDR3 is CATSISRLSGTEAFF. CDR3 in DNA: TGTGCCACCAGCATTAGCCGGTTGAGCGGCACTGAAGCTTTCTTT.

This clonotype was counted a few times. The V and J genes are TRBV5-5 and TRBJ1-2, with a possible D match to TRBD1 (5 bases). V dropped 4 bases and J dropped 0 bases, with 16 bases sitting between them. This CDR3 contains 16 residues. The germline V gene encodes CDR1 SGHKS and CDR2 YYEKEE (reference sequence). The DNA for the CDR3 is TGTGCCAGCAGCATCCGATTGGGGGGAGCTAACTATGGCTACACCTTC. It is translated as CASSIRLGGANYGYTF.

Points on this clonotype: At one end, the junction sequence differs from germline, possibly due to a read error. The V and J genes are TRBV20-1 and TRBJ2-7, with D tentatively TRBD2 (5 bases). This CDR3 spans 13 amino acids. Germline V gene lookup returns CDR1 DFQATT and CDR2 SNEGSKA (reference sequence). CDR3 bases: TGCAGTGCTAGTGTCGGCGGGCGCTACGAGCAGTACTTT. This sequence encodes CSASVGGRYEQYF.

This clonotype was picked up a small number of times. The J gene is TRBJ2-7, the V gene TRBV28; D call uncertain. The CDR3 has 12 amino acids. CDR1 MDHEN and CDR2 SYDVKM come from the germline V gene. The V and J ends lost 3 bases and 3 bases respectively, with 6 bases between them. The CDR3 loop reads CASSLSYYEQYF. CDR3 nucleotides: TGTGCCAGCAGTTTGTCCTACTACGAGCAGTACTTC.

The sample holds a few counts of this clonotype. This chain connects TRBV20-1 to TRBJ2-5; 7 positions match TRBD1. The CDR3 runs to 14 residues. J gave up 5 bases and V 6 bases, and 12 bases lay outside the gene matches. The germline V gene has CDR1 DFQATT and CDR2 SNEGSKA (reference sequence). CDR3 bases: TGCAGTGCATTAACAGGGGCCGTGAGTGAGACCCAGTACTTC. It codes for CSALTGAVSETQYF.

V gene TRBV27 combines with J gene TRBJ2-3; 10 positions match TRBD1. This CDR3 contains 16 residues. Germline values: CDR1 MNHEY, CDR2 SMNVEV (reference sequence). Trimming cost V 4 bases and J 4 bases; bases outside gene matches: 8. In nucleotides, the CDR3 is TGTGCCAGCAGTTCAATGGGACAGGGGCTATCAGATACGCAGTATTTT. It yields the protein CASSSMGQGLSDTQYF.

The chain employs TRBV20-1 and TRBJ2-3; D is undetermined. The V gene lost 6 bases and the J gene lost 2 bases, with 15 bases spanning the gap. Per the germline V gene, CDR1 is DFQATT and CDR2 is SNEGSKA (reference sequence). There are 14 residues in the CDR3. For the CDR3, the DNA is TGCAGTGCCTCATTACGAGAGTTCACAGATACGCAGTATTTT. This translates into CSASLREFTDTQYF.

This chain links TRBV7-6 with TRBJ1-5; D is unclear. The CDR3 is 14 residues long. The germline V gene encodes CDR1 SGHVS and CDR2 FNYEAQ. Trimming removed 2 bases at V and 2 bases at J, with 7 bases between. The CDR3 protein is CASSLYGGNQPQHF. The CDR3, as DNA: TGTGCCAGCAGCTTATACGGGGGCAATCAGCCCCAGCATTTT.